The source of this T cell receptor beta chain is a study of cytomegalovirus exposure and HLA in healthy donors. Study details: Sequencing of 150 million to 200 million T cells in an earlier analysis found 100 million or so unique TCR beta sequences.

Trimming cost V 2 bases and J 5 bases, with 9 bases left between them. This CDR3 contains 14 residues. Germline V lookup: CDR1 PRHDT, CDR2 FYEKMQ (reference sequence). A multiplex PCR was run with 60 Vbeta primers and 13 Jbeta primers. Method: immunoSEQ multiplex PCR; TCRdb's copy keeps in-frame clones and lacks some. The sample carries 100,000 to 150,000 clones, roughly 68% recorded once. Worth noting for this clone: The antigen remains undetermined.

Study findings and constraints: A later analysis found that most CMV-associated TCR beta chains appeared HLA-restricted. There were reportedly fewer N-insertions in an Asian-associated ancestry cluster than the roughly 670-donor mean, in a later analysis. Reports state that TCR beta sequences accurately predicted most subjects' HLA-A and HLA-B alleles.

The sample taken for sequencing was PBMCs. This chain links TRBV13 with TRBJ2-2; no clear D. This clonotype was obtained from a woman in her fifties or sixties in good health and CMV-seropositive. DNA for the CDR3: TGTGCCAGCAGCTTAAACACGAGGACCGGGGAGCTGTTTTTT. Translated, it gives CASSLNTRTGELFF.